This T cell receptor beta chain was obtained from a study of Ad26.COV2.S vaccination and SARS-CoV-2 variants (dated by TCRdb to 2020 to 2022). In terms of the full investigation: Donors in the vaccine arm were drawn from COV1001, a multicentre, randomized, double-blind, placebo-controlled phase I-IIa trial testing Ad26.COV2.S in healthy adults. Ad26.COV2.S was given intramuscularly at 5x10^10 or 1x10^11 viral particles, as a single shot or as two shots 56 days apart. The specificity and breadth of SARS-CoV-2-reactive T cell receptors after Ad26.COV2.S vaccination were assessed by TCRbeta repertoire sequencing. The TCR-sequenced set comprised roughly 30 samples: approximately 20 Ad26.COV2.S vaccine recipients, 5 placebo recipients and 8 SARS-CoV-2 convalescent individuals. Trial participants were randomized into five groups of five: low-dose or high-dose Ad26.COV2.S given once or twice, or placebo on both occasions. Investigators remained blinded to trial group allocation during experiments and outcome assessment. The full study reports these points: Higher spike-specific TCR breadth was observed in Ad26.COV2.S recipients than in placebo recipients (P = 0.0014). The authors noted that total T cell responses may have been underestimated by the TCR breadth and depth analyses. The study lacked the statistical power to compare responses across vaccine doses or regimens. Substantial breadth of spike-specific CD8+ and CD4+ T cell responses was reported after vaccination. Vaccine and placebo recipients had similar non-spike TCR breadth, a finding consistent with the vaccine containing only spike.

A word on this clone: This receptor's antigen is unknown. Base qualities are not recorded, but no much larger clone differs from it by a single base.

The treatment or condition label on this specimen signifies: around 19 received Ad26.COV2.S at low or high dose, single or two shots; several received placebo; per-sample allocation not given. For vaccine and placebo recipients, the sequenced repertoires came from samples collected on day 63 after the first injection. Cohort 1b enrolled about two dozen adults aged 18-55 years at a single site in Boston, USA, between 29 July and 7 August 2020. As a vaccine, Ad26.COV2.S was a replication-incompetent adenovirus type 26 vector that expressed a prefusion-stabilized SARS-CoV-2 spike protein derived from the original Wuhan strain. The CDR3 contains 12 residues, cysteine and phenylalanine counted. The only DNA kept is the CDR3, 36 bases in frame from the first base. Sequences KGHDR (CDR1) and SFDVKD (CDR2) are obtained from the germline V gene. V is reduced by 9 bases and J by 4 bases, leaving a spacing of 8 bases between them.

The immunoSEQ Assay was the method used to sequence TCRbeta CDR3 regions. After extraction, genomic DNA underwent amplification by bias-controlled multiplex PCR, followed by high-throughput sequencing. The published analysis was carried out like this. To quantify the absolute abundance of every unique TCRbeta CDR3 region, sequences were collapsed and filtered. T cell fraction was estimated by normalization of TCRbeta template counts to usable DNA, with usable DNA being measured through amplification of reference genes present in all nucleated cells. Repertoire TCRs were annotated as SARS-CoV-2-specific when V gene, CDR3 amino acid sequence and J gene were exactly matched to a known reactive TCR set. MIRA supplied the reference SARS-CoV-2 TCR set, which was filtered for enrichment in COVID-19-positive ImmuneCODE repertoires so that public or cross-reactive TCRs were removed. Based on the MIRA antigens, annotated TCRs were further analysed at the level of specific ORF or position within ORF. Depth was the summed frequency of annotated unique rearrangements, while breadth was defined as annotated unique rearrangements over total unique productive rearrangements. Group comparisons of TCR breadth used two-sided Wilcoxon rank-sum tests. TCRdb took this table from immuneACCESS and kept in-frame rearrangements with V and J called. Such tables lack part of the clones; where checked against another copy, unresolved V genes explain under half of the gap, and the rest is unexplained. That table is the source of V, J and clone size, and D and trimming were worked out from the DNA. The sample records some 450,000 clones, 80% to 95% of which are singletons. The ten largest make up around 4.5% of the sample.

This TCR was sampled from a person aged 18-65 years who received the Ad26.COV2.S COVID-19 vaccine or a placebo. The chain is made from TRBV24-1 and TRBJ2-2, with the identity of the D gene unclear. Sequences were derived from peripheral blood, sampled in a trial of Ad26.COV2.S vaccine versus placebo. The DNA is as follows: TGTGCCACCGAGACATCCACCGGGGAGCTGTTTTTT. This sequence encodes CATETSTGELFF.